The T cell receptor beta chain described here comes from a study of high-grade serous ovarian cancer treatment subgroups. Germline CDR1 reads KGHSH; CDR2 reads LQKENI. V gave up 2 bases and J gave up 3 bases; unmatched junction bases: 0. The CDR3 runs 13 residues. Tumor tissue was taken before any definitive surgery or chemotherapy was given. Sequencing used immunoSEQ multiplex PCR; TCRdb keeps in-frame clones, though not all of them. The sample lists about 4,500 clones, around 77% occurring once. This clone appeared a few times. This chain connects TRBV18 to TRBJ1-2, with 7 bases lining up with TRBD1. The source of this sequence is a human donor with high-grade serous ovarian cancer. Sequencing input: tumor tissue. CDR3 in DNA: TGTGCCAGCTCACCAACAGGGGACTATGGCTACACCTTC. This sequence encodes CASSPTGDYGYTF.